The entry that follows covers one TCR beta chain sequence. Its specificity is not known. TCRdb independently ran MiXCR on the RT-PCR reads; one entry per CDR3 protein. The sample records 490,000 or so distinct CDR3 sequences, 6.5% to 8% being singletons. The data belong to a study of response to subunit inactivated influenza vaccine. Whole-study findings and limits: Authors proposed each seasonal influenza vaccination draws in few new T cells.

CDR3 length: 16 amino acids. V lost 3 bases to trimming and J lost 1 base, with 15 bases between them. Germline V gene data show CDR1 as KGHSH and CDR2 as LQKENI. Specimen: PBMCs from blood, collected less than 30 months after vaccination. J is TRBJ1-1 and V is TRBV18, with a tentative D call TRBD1 (5 bases). This TCR derives from a man between 50 and 75 years old who received an inactivated influenza vaccine. The CDR3 DNA sequence: TGTGCCAGCTCACCGGGCGGGGGGATCGGGAACACTGAAGCTTTCTTT. Its protein is CASSPGGGIGNTEAFF.